A single sample gave rise to the 32 T cell receptor beta chains below, sequenced in a study of cytomegalovirus exposure and HLA in healthy donors. Both 60 Vbeta primers and 13 Jbeta primers went into the PCR. Only in-frame clones appear in the TCRdb table, and some are missing; sequencing was by immunoSEQ multiplex PCR. The sample shows about 190,000 clones, around 79% of them seen only once. What was sequenced was PBMCs. The receptors derive from a woman aged 18-35 years in good health and CMV-seronegative.

The J gene is TRBJ2-1, the V gene TRBV5-1; TRBD1 agrees at 10 bases. Germline V gene sequence: CDR1 SGHRS, CDR2 YFSETQ. This CDR3 is built from 16 residues. Germline trimming cut 4 bases from V and 7 bases from J; bases unmatched to any gene: 11. CDR3 loop: CASSPEPGQGWNEQFF. CDR3 bases: TGCGCCAGCAGCCCAGAACCGGGACAGGGGTGGAATGAGCAGTTCTTC.

The chain carries TRBV6-6 and TRBJ1-1; D remains ambiguous. CDR1 and CDR2 from the germline V gene are MNHNY and SVGAGI (reference sequence). V lost 8 bases and J 3 bases, leaving 7 bases between the germline ends. This CDR3 comprises 11 residues. The CDR3 nucleotides read TGTGCCAGCGGGCTTCACACTGAAGCTTTCTTT. This encodes CASGLHTEAFF.

This chain uses TRBV14 with TRBJ1-4; perhaps TRBD1 as D (6 bases). The CDR3 loop spans 15 amino acids. V lost 5 bases to trimming and J lost 6 bases, with 16 bases between them. Germline lookup yields CDR1 SGHDN and CDR2 FVKESK. The CDR3 loop reads CASSGRGGRHEKLFF. CDR3 DNA sequence: TGTGCCAGCAGCGGAAGGGGGGGACGGCATGAAAAACTGTTTTTT.

The chain uses TRBV7-9 and TRBJ2-5; 8 bases match TRBD2. Losses at the gene ends were 3 bases for V and 3 bases for J; bases not matched to a gene: 6. Germline lookup yields CDR1 SEHNR and CDR2 FQNEAQ (reference sequence). The CDR3 has 15 residues. CDR3: CASSFVVLAEETQYF. As DNA, the CDR3 is TGTGCCAGCAGCTTTGTTGTACTAGCGGAAGAGACCCAGTACTTC. The whole variable domain, filled in from reference TRBV7-9 and TRBJ2-5, reads DTGVSQNPRHKITKRGQNVTFRCDPISEHNRLYWYRQTLGQGPEFLTYFQNEAQLEKSRLLSDRFSAERPKGSFSTLEIQRTEQGDSAMYLCASSFVVLAEETQYFGPGTRLLVL.

In its sample, this clone was seen once. This chain uses TRBV2 with TRBJ2-7; D perhaps matches TRBD2 (5 bases). Looked up from germline, CDR1 is SNHLY and CDR2 is FYNNEI. The CDR3 totals 14 residues. Trimming took off 7 bases at V and 2 bases at J, with 15 bases between the two ends. The CDR3 here is CASTSEAGPYEQYF. CDR3 in DNA: TGTGCCAGCACGTCGGAGGCAGGACCCTACGAGCAGTACTTC.

This rearrangement joins TRBV2 to TRBJ1-4; D perhaps matches TRBD1 (5 bases). CDR3 length: 14 amino acids. Germline CDR1 SNHLY, CDR2 FYNNEI. The V end lost 7 bases, the J end lost 6 bases, and 15 bases lay between the germline ends. The CDR3 nucleotides are TGTGCCAGCAAACCCAGGGCGGGGGATGAAAAACTGTTTTTT. This sequence encodes CASKPRAGDEKLFF.

This chain connects TRBV7-3 to TRBJ1-1; 7 bases fit TRBD1. V lost 1 base and J lost 5; bases outside the gene matches: 1. CDR1 and CDR2 from the germline V gene are SGHTA and FQGTGA. CDR3 length: 13 amino acids. CDR3 in amino acids: CASSLMGQTEAFF. CDR3 nucleotide sequence: TGTGCCAGCAGCTTAATGGGACAGACTGAAGCTTTCTTT.

This clone was counted once. The chain recombines TRBV14 with TRBJ2-3, with D hard to call. Looked up from germline, CDR1 is SGHDN and CDR2 is FVKESK. Trimming shortened V by 0 bases and J by 3 bases, and 13 bases separated the two germline ends. The CDR3 extends over 16 amino acids. The DNA for the CDR3 is TGTGCCAGCAGCCAAGAGAGTCAATTTCGGACAGATACGCAGTATTTT. Translation: CASSQESQFRTDTQYF.

This rearrangement joins TRBV15 to TRBJ2-7, with 8 bases matching TRBD1. Germline-derived CDR1 and CDR2 are LNHNV and YYDKDF (reference sequence). V shed 4 bases, J shed 4 bases, and the junction held 3 bases outside the gene matches. The CDR3 consists of 13 residues. CDR3 region: CATSTRTGYEQYF. The CDR3 DNA reads TGTGCCACCAGCACCCGGACAGGGTACGAGCAGTACTTC.

The chain combines TRBV6-5 with TRBJ1-2, with D tentatively TRBD1 (6 bases). Germline lookup yields CDR1 MNHEY and CDR2 SVGAGI. The germline V and J ends were trimmed by 7 bases and 7 bases, with 13 bases remaining between them. The CDR3 sequence is 12 residues long. The CDR3 spells CASTQTGAGYTF. The CDR3 nucleotides read TGTGCCAGCACCCAGACAGGTGCTGGCTACACCTTC.

The chain uses TRBV10-1 and TRBJ2-7; TRBD1 matches 8 bases. Germline V gene data show CDR1 as WNHNN and CDR2 as SYGVQD (reference sequence). With V trimmed by 5 bases and J by 2 bases, 17 bases remained unmatched. The CDR3 covers 18 residues. The CDR3 spells CASSTGLGVDRETYEQYF. The CDR3 DNA sequence: TGCGCCAGCAGTACAGGCCTAGGGGTGGACAGGGAAACCTACGAGCAGTACTTC.

The chain is built from TRBV7-2 and TRBJ2-5; TRBD2 aligns across 7 bases. Trimming at V came to 5 bases and at J to 5 bases, leaving 11 bases not matched to a gene. There are 15 residues in the CDR3. CDR1 and CDR2 (germline): SGHTA, FQGNSA. Here the CDR3 DNA reads TGTGCCAGCAGCAAGGGACTACCTAATGGGGAGACCCAGTACTTC. Protein product: CASSKGLPNGETQYF.

The V and J genes are TRBV4-1 and TRBJ2-1, with 10 bases lining up with TRBD2. V dropped 4 bases and J dropped 1; count of bases not matched to a gene: 4. CDR3 size: 16 residues. Per the germline V gene, CDR1 is MGHRA and CDR2 is YSYEKL. The CDR3 protein is CASSPQAGGSYNEQFF. Here the CDR3 DNA reads TGCGCCAGCAGCCCACAAGCGGGGGGGTCCTACAATGAGCAGTTCTTC.

The chain carries TRBV4-1 and TRBJ1-5; D gene unclear. The V gene lost 4 bases and the J gene lost 1 base, with 8 bases spanning the gap. This CDR3 has 14 amino acids. Germline CDR1 is MGHRA and CDR2 is YSYEKL. Here the CDR3 reads CASSLAWSNQPQHF. CDR3 bases: TGCGCCAGCAGCCTGGCCTGGAGCAATCAGCCCCAGCATTTT.

The rearrangement joins TRBV4-1 to TRBJ2-7; D perhaps matches TRBD2 (6 bases). Trimming stripped 4 bases from V and 6 bases from J, with 16 bases between. The CDR3 length is 14 residues. Germline V lookup: CDR1 MGHRA, CDR2 YSYEKL. The chain's CDR3 is CASSRDSGPSEQYF. The CDR3 region has the DNA TGCGCCAGCAGCCGGGACTCCGGACCCTCCGAGCAGTACTTC.

The chain recombines TRBV25-1 with TRBJ2-7, with TRBD1 identical over 7 bases. V was clipped by 7 bases and J by 3 bases; unmatched bases: 9. This CDR3 comprises 14 residues. Germline CDR1 and CDR2: MGHDK and SYGVNS. The CDR3 nucleotides are TGTGCCAGCACTCATGAGGACAGGTTCTACGAGCAGTACTTC. It translates to CASTHEDRFYEQYF.

The chain carries TRBV28 and TRBJ1-5; a possible D gene is TRBD1 (6 bases). Germline CDR1 MDHEN, CDR2 SYDVKM. The CDR3 is 15 amino acids. V lost 5 bases to trimming and J lost 2 bases, with 13 bases between them. The CDR3 spells CASSTGSGGNQPQHF. The DNA of the CDR3 is TGTGCCAGCAGTACAGGGTCTGGGGGCAATCAGCCCCAGCATTTT.

The V call is TRBV4-3, the J call TRBJ2-1; 8 nucleotides match TRBD2. This CDR3 has 18 amino acids. Trimming cost V 1 base and J 1 base; bases outside gene matches: 9. Germline V gene sequence: CDR1 LGHNA, CDR2 YSLEER. The CDR3 bases are TGCGCCAGCAGCCAAGTTTCCGGGGGGGCCGCATCCTACAATGAGCAGTTCTTC. This codes for CASSQVSGGAASYNEQFF.

This chain uses TRBV25-1 with TRBJ1-1; D may be TRBD1 (6 bases). Trimming stripped 4 bases from V and 0 bases from J, with 9 bases between. The CDR3 length is 14 residues. The germline gives CDR1 MGHDK, CDR2 SYGVNS. CDR3 in DNA: TGTGCCAGCAGTGCCGGGGGGCTGAACACTGAAGCTTTCTTT. Translation gives CASSAGGLNTEAFF.

V and J are TRBV10-3 and TRBJ2-7; D unresolved. Germline V gene sequence: CDR1 ENHRY, CDR2 SYGVKD. The V gene lost 4 bases and the J gene lost 1 base, with 8 bases spanning the gap. This CDR3 is built from 13 residues. CDR3 in amino acids: CAISVTQSYEQYF. As DNA, the CDR3 is TGTGCCATCAGTGTCACCCAGTCCTACGAGCAGTACTTC.

This chain connects TRBV5-1 to TRBJ2-7, with 14 bases identical to TRBD2. Trimming at V came to 4 bases and at J to 6 bases, leaving 3 bases not matched to a gene. The CDR3 extends over 14 amino acids. Germline CDR1 reads SGHRS; CDR2 reads YFSETQ. DNA of the CDR3: TGCGCCAGCAGCGACGGACTAGCGGGGGGCGAGCAGTACTTC. This gives the protein CASSDGLAGGEQYF.

The chain employs TRBV7-9 and TRBJ1-1; the match to TRBD1 covers 9 bases. The germline V gene has CDR1 SEHNR and CDR2 FQNEAQ (reference sequence). The CDR3 loop spans 19 amino acids. Losses at the gene ends were 6 bases for V and 5 bases for J; bases not matched to a gene: 22. The CDR3 is CASSMIAGTGTGYRTEAFF. The CDR3 coding sequence is TGTGCCAGCAGTATGATCGCCGGGACAGGGACGGGTTATCGGACTGAAGCTTTCTTT.

The chain uses TRBV7-8 and TRBJ2-1; TRBD2 matches 13 bases. The V segment lost 5 bases and the J segment 7 bases; nucleotides outside the gene matches: 5. The CDR3 contains 15 residues. From germline, CDR1 is SGHVS and CDR2 FQNEAQ. CDR3 residues: CASSTSGGAPNEQFF. In DNA, the CDR3 is TGTGCCAGCAGCACTAGCGGGGGGGCCCCGAATGAGCAGTTCTTC.

This chain links TRBV6-5 with TRBJ1-2; D not certain. Per germline, CDR1 MNHEY and CDR2 SVGAGI. The CDR3 has 13 amino acids. Trimming took off 5 bases at V and 6 bases at J, with 13 bases between the two ends. The CDR3 protein is CASSPYGGDGYTF. The CDR3 bases are TGTGCCAGCAGTCCCTACGGCGGGGATGGCTACACCTTC.

V usage is TRBV2 and J usage is TRBJ2-4; TRBD2 is a possible D gene (7 bases). V was cut by 8 bases and J by 4 bases, with 18 bases left in between. Germline V CDR1 and CDR2: SNHLY, FYNNEI. The CDR3 covers 15 residues. The CDR3 region has the DNA TGTGCCAGCCAAACGGTCAGGGGAGGGAAAAACATTCAGTACTTC. As protein: CASQTVRGGKNIQYF.

The rearrangement uses TRBV4-1 and TRBJ1-1, with a weak D call TRBD1 (5 bases). Per germline, CDR1 MGHRA and CDR2 YSYEKL. The V end lost 1 base, the J end lost 0 bases, and 12 bases lay between the germline ends. The CDR3 extends over 16 amino acids. The CDR3 nucleotides read TGCGCCAGCAGCCAAGCGGATAAGGGGATGAACACTGAAGCTTTCTTT. It codes for CASSQADKGMNTEAFF.

The chain combines TRBV29-1 with TRBJ2-7; TRBD1 matches 8 bases. This CDR3 spans 13 amino acids. In germline, CDR1 is SQVTM, CDR2 ANQGSEA. V lost 3 bases, J lost 5 bases, and 6 bases stayed unmatched. The CDR3 region has the DNA TGCAGCGTTGACCCCGGACAGGGAAACGAGCAGTACTTC. It encodes CSVDPGQGNEQYF.

The count of this clone is one. This chain uses TRBV13 with TRBJ2-7; weak D call: TRBD2 (6 bases). Germline CDR1 and CDR2: PRHDT and FYEKMQ (reference sequence). The CDR3 totals 16 residues. Trimming pared 6 bases from V and 6 bases from J, leaving 24 bases between. CDR3 in amino acids: CASSPGLEGSSGEQYF. CDR3 coding DNA: TGTGCCAGCAGTCCAGGGTTGGAGGGGTCCTCGGGCGAGCAGTACTTC. Filled out from reference TRBV13 and TRBJ2-7, the complete variable domain reads AAGVIQSPRHLIKEKRETATLKCYPIPRHDTVYWYQQGPGQDPQFLISFYEKMQSDKGSIPDRFSAQQFSDYHSELNMSSLELGDSALYFCASSPGLEGSSGEQYFGPGTRLTVT.

The chain joins TRBV6-1 to TRBJ2-5; TRBD2 might be the D (7 bases). The ends were cut back, 4 bases at V and 1 base at J, with 16 bases in the middle. The CDR3 is 16 residues long. The germline V gene encodes CDR1 MNHNS and CDR2 SASEGT. DNA for the CDR3: TGTGCCAGCAGTGGCTATTTACGGGGGGCCCAAGAGACCCAGTACTTC. This gives the protein CASSGYLRGAQETQYF.

This chain joins TRBV6-4 and TRBJ1-2; 10 nucleotides line up with TRBD1. V lost 6 bases and J lost 4; bases outside the gene matches: 5. This CDR3 comprises 14 residues. Germline CDR1 and CDR2: MRHNA and SNTAGT. The CDR3 nucleotides are TGTGCCAGCAGAGAGACAGGGGGCGCCTATGGCTACACCTTC. Translation gives CASRETGGAYGYTF.

This clone was counted a few times. V and J are TRBV6-1 and TRBJ2-7, with 7 bases fitting TRBD1. V gave up 3 bases and J gave up 3 bases; unmatched junction bases: 8. The CDR3 has 15 amino acids. Germline CDR1 and CDR2: MNHNS and SASEGT. Here the CDR3 reads CASSESPGGFYEQYF. The CDR3 nucleotides are TGTGCCAGCAGTGAGTCGCCAGGGGGATTCTACGAGCAGTACTTC.

V usage is TRBV7-9 and J usage is TRBJ2-5, with TRBD2 identical over 8 bases. Trimming at V came to 5 bases and at J to 5 bases, leaving 10 bases not matched to a gene. The CDR3 is 15 amino acids. CDR1 is SEHNR, CDR2 FQNEAQ, per germline (reference sequence). CDR3 residues: CASSLSGGRGETQYF. CDR3 DNA sequence: TGTGCCAGCAGCCTCAGCGGGGGACGCGGGGAGACCCAGTACTTC.